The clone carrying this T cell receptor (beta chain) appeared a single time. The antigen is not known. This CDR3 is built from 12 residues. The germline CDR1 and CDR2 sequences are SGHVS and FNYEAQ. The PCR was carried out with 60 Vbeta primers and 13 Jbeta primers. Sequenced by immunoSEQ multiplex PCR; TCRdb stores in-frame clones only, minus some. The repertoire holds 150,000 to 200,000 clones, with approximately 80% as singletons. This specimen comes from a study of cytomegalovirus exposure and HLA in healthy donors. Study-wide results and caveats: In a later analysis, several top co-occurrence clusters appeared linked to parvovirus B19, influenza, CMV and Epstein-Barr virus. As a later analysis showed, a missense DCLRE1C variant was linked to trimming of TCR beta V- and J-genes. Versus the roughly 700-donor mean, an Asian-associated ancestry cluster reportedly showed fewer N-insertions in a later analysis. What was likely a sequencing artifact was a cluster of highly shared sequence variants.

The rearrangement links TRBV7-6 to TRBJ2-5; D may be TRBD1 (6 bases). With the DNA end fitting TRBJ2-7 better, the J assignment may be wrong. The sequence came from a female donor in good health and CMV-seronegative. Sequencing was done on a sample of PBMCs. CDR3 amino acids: CASTVQGGEQYF. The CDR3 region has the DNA TGTGCCAGCACCGTCCAAGGGGGCGAGCAGTACTTC.